The 30 T cell receptor beta chains below come from one sample, sequenced in a study of blood T cell repertoires in COVID-19. Sequencing used immunoSEQ multiplex PCR; TCRdb keeps in-frame clones, though not all of them. The sample includes approximately 150,000 clones, more than 75% of them seen just once. The source material was peripheral blood. These receptors originate from a human donor in a cohort sampled during active COVID-19.

This chain links TRBV30 with TRBJ2-2; D is unclear. Germline V CDR1 and CDR2: GTSNPN, SVGIG (reference sequence). V lost 4 bases and J lost 4, with 7 bases in between. CDR3 length: 12 residues. The CDR3 sequence: CAWMRGTGELFF. The CDR3 coding sequence is TGTGCCTGGATGCGTGGCACCGGGGAGCTGTTTTTT.

V gene TRBV11-2 combines with J gene TRBJ1-2, with D tentatively TRBD1 (6 bases). Germline V gene sequence: CDR1 SGHAT, CDR2 FQNNGV. The CDR3 has 17 amino acids. The V end lost 5 bases, the J end lost 8 bases, and 27 bases lay between the germline ends. The CDR3 protein is CASSPGQLTAFLLGYTF. CDR3 coding DNA: TGTGCCAGCAGCCCTGGACAGCTAACAGCCTTCCTGCTAGGCTACACCTTC.

The gene calls are TRBV5-1 and TRBJ1-4; the D is unclear. The V and J ends lost 4 bases and 3 bases respectively, with 13 bases between them. Germline V lookup: CDR1 SGHRS, CDR2 YFSETQ. The CDR3 extends over 15 amino acids. CDR3 DNA: TGCGCCAGCAGCCGGTCGACGGAGGCTAATGAAAAACTGTTTTTT. It codes for CASSRSTEANEKLFF.

V usage is TRBV10-3 and J usage is TRBJ2-7, with D tentatively TRBD2 (6 bases). The germline gives CDR1 ENHRY, CDR2 SYGVKD. This CDR3 region has 12 residues. Between the trimmed V and J ends, which lost 4 bases and 5 bases, there was a span of 9 bases. CDR3 residues: CAISGGEDEQYV. The CDR3 nucleotides are TGTGCCATCAGTGGAGGGGAGGACGAGCAGTACGTC.

CDR3 DNA: TGTGCCAGCAGCTTAAGTGCGGGGGGGCAGTTCTTC. It encodes CASSLSAGGQFF. The chain has TRBV7-2 and TRBJ2-1; 8 bases align to TRBD2. V shed 2 bases, J shed 12 bases, and the junction held 3 bases outside the gene matches. The length of the CDR3 is 12 residues. Germline CDR1 reads SGHTA; CDR2 reads FQGNSA.

The chain is built from TRBV24-1 and TRBJ2-2; TRBD1 might be the D (5 bases). This CDR3 comprises 14 residues. The ends were cut back, 4 bases at V and 6 bases at J, with 11 bases in the middle. Germline CDR1 and CDR2: KGHDR and SFDVKD. The CDR3 DNA reads TGTGCCACCAGTGACTCAGGGAAGCCCGGGGAGCTGTTTTTT. It yields the protein CATSDSGKPGELFF.

This chain links TRBV18 with TRBJ2-2; 11 bases line up with TRBD1. Germline V gene lookup returns CDR1 KGHSH and CDR2 LQKENI. The length of the CDR3 is 19 residues. The J segment lost 6 bases and the V segment lost 0 bases, leaving 12 bases of the junction unmatched. The CDR3 DNA reads as TGTGCCAGCTCACCACCTCTATGGGAAACGGACAGGGGGCCCGGGGAGCTGTTTTTT. It encodes CASSPPLWETDRGPGELFF.

The chain employs TRBV28 and TRBJ2-7; 8 nucleotides align to TRBD2. The junction had 7 bases not matched to a gene; V was cut back by 5 bases and J by 1 base. CDR1 and CDR2 from the germline V gene are MDHEN and SYDVKM. The CDR3 covers 15 residues. The CDR3 sequence: CASSSSGGLSYEQYF. CDR3 nucleotide sequence: TGTGCCAGCAGTAGCAGCGGGGGCCTATCCTACGAGCAGTACTTC.

CDR3: CASSGGRGDQPQHF. The CDR3 DNA reads TGTGCCAGTAGTGGAGGGCGAGGGGATCAGCCCCAGCATTTT. The V call is TRBV19, the J call TRBJ1-5; D possibly corresponds to TRBD1 (5 bases). This CDR3 is built from 14 residues. V was clipped by 5 bases and J by 5 bases, with 13 bases between them. The germline CDR1 and CDR2 sequences are LNHDA and SQIVND (reference sequence). Full variable domain (remainder filled in from reference TRBV19 and TRBJ1-5): DGGITQSPKYLFRKEGQNVTLSCEQNLNHDAMYWYRQDPGQGLRLIYYSQIVNDFQKGDIAEGYSVSREKKESFPLTVTSAQKNPTAFYLCASSGGRGDQPQHFGDGTRLSIL.

The chain employs TRBV5-5 and TRBJ1-4, with a possible D match to TRBD1 (5 bases). Germline-derived CDR1 and CDR2 are SGHKS and YYEKEE (reference sequence). Trimming took off 1 base at V and 6 bases at J, with 16 bases between the two ends. This CDR3 is built from 16 residues. CDR3 nucleotide sequence: TGTGCCAGCAGCTTGACGGGAGCAGGGAGGGATGAAAAACTGTTTTTT. The encoded protein is CASSLTGAGRDEKLFF.

The chain recombines TRBV29-1 with TRBJ2-5, with 13 nucleotides matching TRBD2. The CDR3 totals 14 residues. The trim removed 3 bases at V and 7 bases at J, leaving 5 bases unmatched. CDR1 and CDR2 (germline): SQVTM, ANQGSEA. The CDR3 region is CSVEDGTSGTTQYF. The CDR3 DNA is TGCAGCGTTGAGGATGGGACTAGCGGGACGACCCAGTACTTC.

The gene calls are TRBV6-1 and TRBJ2-2; 9 positions match TRBD2. The CDR3 is 18 residues long. Germline assignment: CDR1 MNHNS and CDR2 SASEGT. V shed 4 bases and J 2 bases; nucleotides not matched to a gene: 11. The CDR3 spells CASSVSRVRGGNTGELFF. The CDR3 region has the DNA TGTGCCAGCAGTGTATCCAGGGTGCGGGGGGGAAACACCGGGGAGCTGTTTTTT.

This rearrangement joins TRBV5-4 to TRBJ1-1, with D hard to call. V shed 0 bases and J shed 7 bases, with 4 bases lying between them. The germline CDR1 and CDR2 sequences are SGHNT and YYREEE (reference sequence). The CDR3 contains 11 residues. The DNA of the CDR3 is TGTGCCAGCAGCTTGGGGCTTGAAGCTTTCTTT. Encoded protein: CASSLGLEAFF.

CDR3 residues: CASSLDHGQSYEQYF. CDR3 sequence (DNA): TGTGCCAGCAGCTTGGATCATGGACAGTCCTACGAGCAGTACTTC. The chain has TRBV5-4 and TRBJ2-7, with D possibly matching TRBD1 (6 bases). This CDR3 is built from 15 residues. V lost 0 bases to trimming and J lost 1 base, with 11 bases between them. The V gene's germline CDR1 is SGHNT and CDR2 YYREEE (reference sequence).

This chain uses TRBV24-1 with TRBJ2-5, with 8 nucleotides matching TRBD1. Germline V gene data show CDR1 as KGHDR and CDR2 as SFDVKD. The CDR3 consists of 15 residues. The J segment lost 4 bases and the V segment lost 4 bases, leaving 7 bases of the junction unmatched. The CDR3 loop is CATSDNGQGGETQYF. CDR3 coding DNA: TGTGCCACCAGTGACAACGGACAGGGCGGAGAGACCCAGTACTTC.

V usage is TRBV9 and J usage is TRBJ2-1, with 10 bases lining up with TRBD2. The V gene end was trimmed by 2 bases and the J gene end by 9 bases; junction bases not matched to a gene: 11. The CDR3 is 16 residues long. Germline-derived CDR1 and CDR2 are SGDLS and YYNGEE. This chain's CDR3 is CASSVNPSGRSIEQFF. CDR3 DNA: TGTGCCAGCAGCGTGAATCCTAGCGGGAGAAGTATTGAGCAGTTCTTC.

This rearrangement joins TRBV9 to TRBJ2-2; tentatively, D is TRBD1 (6 bases). Germline V lookup: CDR1 SGDLS, CDR2 YYNGEE. Trimming pared 0 bases from V and 5 bases from J, leaving 11 bases between. The CDR3 is 15 residues long. CDR3 residues: CASSVGTDPTGELFF. CDR3 in DNA: TGTGCCAGCAGCGTAGGGACAGACCCAACCGGGGAGCTGTTTTTT.

The chain links TRBV10-3 to TRBJ2-7; 8 bases fit TRBD2. The CDR3 has 15 residues. CDR1 and CDR2 from the germline V gene are ENHRY and SYGVKD. J was trimmed by 3 bases and V by 3 bases; bases with no gene match: 7. The CDR3: CAISEFSGDHYEQYF. The CDR3 DNA reads TGTGCCATCAGTGAATTTAGCGGGGACCACTACGAGCAGTACTTC.

The chain is built from TRBV2 and TRBJ2-7; possible D gene TRBD1, 6 bases. The CDR3 is 15 residues long. Germline CDR1 and CDR2: SNHLY and FYNNEI. Between the trimmed V and J ends, which lost 3 bases and 6 bases, there was a span of 18 bases. CDR3 sequence (DNA): TGTGCCAGCAGTGAGGGGACATTGTGGTCCGGCGAGCAGTACGTC. Encoded protein: CASSEGTLWSGEQYV.

V gene TRBV14 combines with J gene TRBJ2-7, with 9 positions matching TRBD2. Germline-derived CDR1 and CDR2 are SGHDN and FVKESK. The CDR3 is made up of 18 amino acids. J gave up 2 bases and V 2 bases, and 13 bases lay outside the gene matches. CDR3 amino acids: CASSQRRGGRSTTYEQYF. Here the CDR3 DNA reads TGTGCCAGCAGCCAACGGCGGGGGGGCCGCTCCACTACCTACGAGCAGTACTTC.

The chain has TRBV27 and TRBJ2-5; TRBD1 is a possible D gene (5 bases). The CDR3 contains 12 residues. V was shortened by 3 bases and J by 4 bases, with 6 bases between the two germline ends. Germline values: CDR1 MNHEY, CDR2 SMNVEV (reference sequence). CDR3 sequence reads: CASSFTGETQYF. The CDR3 nucleotides read TGTGCCAGCAGTTTTACAGGAGAGACCCAGTACTTC.

The chain couples TRBV7-9 to TRBJ1-3; 8 nucleotides agree with TRBD1. Germline V CDR1 and CDR2: SEHNR, FQNEAQ (reference sequence). V was clipped by 5 bases and J by 4 bases; unmatched bases: 7. The CDR3 runs to 15 residues. CDR3 in DNA: TGTGCCAGCAGCCTGGACAGGGAGCGAGGAAACACCATATATTTT. This translates into CASSLDRERGNTIYF. Based on the CDR3 plus reference TRBV7-9 and TRBJ1-3, the full variable domain is DTGVSQNPRHKITKRGQNVTFRCDPISEHNRLYWYRQTLGQGPEFLTYFQNEAQLEKSRLLSDRFSAERPKGSFSTLEIQRTEQGDSAMYLCASSLDRERGNTIYFGEGSWLTVV.

The chain combines TRBV7-9 with TRBJ2-1; possibly TRBD1 for D (6 bases). The CDR3 has 15 residues. Germline V gene lookup returns CDR1 SEHNR and CDR2 FQNEAQ (reference sequence). Trimming stripped 5 bases from V and 8 bases from J, with 19 bases between. Written as DNA, the CDR3 is TGTGCCAGCAGCCACAGGGCGACTTATAATTATGAGCAGTTCTTC. This encodes CASSHRATYNYEQFF.

V usage is TRBV27 and J usage is TRBJ2-3, with TRBD2 identical over 8 bases. Germline CDR1 MNHEY, CDR2 SMNVEV (reference sequence). This CDR3 contains 14 residues. Trimming at V came to 3 bases and at J to 14 bases, leaving 13 bases not matched to a gene. The CDR3: CASSLERWGLEWYF. CDR3 sequence (DNA): TGTGCCAGCAGTTTGGAGAGGTGGGGACTAGAATGGTATTTT.

The gene calls are TRBV11-2 and TRBJ1-1; no definite D call. Germline V gene lookup returns CDR1 SGHAT and CDR2 FQNNGV. The CDR3 contains 14 residues. V was cut by 2 bases and J by 2 bases, with 9 bases left in between. CDR3 loop: CASSLSRGNTEAFF. DNA for the CDR3: TGTGCCAGCAGCTTATCGCGGGGAAACACTGAAGCTTTCTTT.

This chain uses TRBV4-1 with TRBJ2-3; no clear D gene. The V end lost 0 bases, the J end lost 1 base, and 14 bases lay between the germline ends. The CDR3 totals 17 residues. CDR1 and CDR2 (germline): MGHRA, YSYEKL. For the CDR3, the DNA is TGCGCCAGCAGCCAAGAGAGAAGGCTGCAGGGCACAGATACGCAGTATTTT. It translates to CASSQERRLQGTDTQYF.

The chain couples TRBV10-3 to TRBJ2-5, with a weak D call TRBD1 (5 bases). Trimming took 6 bases from V and 3 from J, leaving 5 bases between them. CDR3 length equals 11 residues. Germline loops: CDR1 ENHRY, CDR2 SYGVKD. The CDR3 nucleotides read TGTGCCATCAGACAGGAAGAGACCCAGTACTTC. Its protein product is CAIRQEETQYF.

This chain links TRBV28 with TRBJ2-1, with 8 bases matching TRBD1. V shed 6 bases and J 7 bases; nucleotides not matched to a gene: 11. CDR3 length: 15 residues. CDR1 and CDR2 from the germline V gene are MDHEN and SYDVKM. CDR3: CASRGTGGGRNEQFF. The DNA for the CDR3 is TGTGCCAGCAGGGGGACAGGAGGGGGAAGGAATGAGCAGTTCTTC.

This chain joins TRBV5-1 and TRBJ2-1, with 14 bases aligning to TRBD2. Germline trimming cut 0 bases from V and 9 bases from J; bases unmatched to any gene: 11. Germline CDR1 reads SGHRS; CDR2 reads YFSETQ. This CDR3 has 18 residues. CDR3 in amino acids: CASSLGLAGGPPISEQFF. CDR3 DNA: TGCGCCAGCAGCTTGGGACTAGCGGGAGGGCCCCCTATTTCTGAGCAGTTCTTC.

V is TRBV7-9 and J is TRBJ1-1, with TRBD1 identical over 7 bases. The CDR3 totals 15 residues. CDR1 is SEHNR, CDR2 FQNEAQ, per germline (reference sequence). J was trimmed by 1 base and V by 3 bases; bases with no gene match: 5. CDR3 DNA sequence: TGTGCCAGCAGCTTCTGGGACAGAGAGAACACTGAAGCTTTCTTT. Protein product: CASSFWDRENTEAFF.